This T cell receptor beta chain was recovered during a study of T-cell reconstitution after alpha-beta-depleted transplantation in children. General study results and limits: At around two months after transplant, the alpha-beta T cells were reportedly derived from several hundred expanded clones that came from non-depleted graft cells. Newly made T cells mostly supplied T-cell counts and diversity one year after transplant.

In this sample, this clonotype turned up many times. What it binds is not known. Library preparation (for TCRbeta) was performed with unique molecular identifiers. One entry per CDR3 protein results from TCRdb running MiXCR on the PCR reads. The sample gives hundreds of thousands of distinct CDR3 sequences, roughly a tenth of which show up once; around 7.6% is in the top ten. The sample here was PBMCs, taken before TCRalphabeta/CD19-depleted stem cell transplant. This receptor was obtained from a boy under three years old with acute myeloid leukemia, due to receive a stem cell transplant.

In DNA, the CDR3 is TGTGCCAGCAGCTTTACGGGTGAGGGCTACACCTTC. This translates into CASSFTGEGYTF. The chain joins TRBV7-2 to TRBJ1-2; D is uncertain. V was cut by 3 bases and J by 8 bases, with 10 bases left in between. Germline-derived CDR1 and CDR2 are SGHTA and FQGNSA. This CDR3 comprises 12 residues.